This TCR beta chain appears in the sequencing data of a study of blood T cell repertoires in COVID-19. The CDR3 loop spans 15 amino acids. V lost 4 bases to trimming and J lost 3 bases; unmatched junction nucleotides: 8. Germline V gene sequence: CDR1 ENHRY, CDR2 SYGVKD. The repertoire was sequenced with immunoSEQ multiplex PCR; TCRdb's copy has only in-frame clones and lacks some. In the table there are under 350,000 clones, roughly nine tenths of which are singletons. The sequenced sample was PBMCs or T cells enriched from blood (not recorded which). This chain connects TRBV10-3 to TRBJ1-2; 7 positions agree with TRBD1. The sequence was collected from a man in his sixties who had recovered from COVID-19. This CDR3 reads CAISGTGLRDYGYTF. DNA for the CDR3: TGTGCCATCAGTGGGACAGGTCTGAGGGACTATGGCTACACCTTC.